One and the same sample provided the 8 T cell receptor beta chains below, sequenced in a study of cytomegalovirus exposure and HLA in healthy donors. It was with 60 Vbeta and 13 Jbeta primers that the PCR ran. Data came from immunoSEQ multiplex PCR; TCRdb stores just in-frame clones and leaves some out. The sample holds about 160,000 clones, approximately 86% seen once. The sample was PBMCs. The source is a woman younger than 35 in good health and CMV-seronegative.

The chain is built from TRBV28 and TRBJ1-1; no definite D call. The CDR3 has 14 residues. Germline values: CDR1 MDHEN, CDR2 SYDVKM. The V end was cut by 6 bases, the J end by 0 bases, with 11 bases between. This CDR3 reads CASRERLMNTEAFF. The CDR3 nucleotides read TGTGCCAGCAGGGAGCGATTAATGAACACTGAAGCTTTCTTT.

The chain carries TRBV28 and TRBJ2-6; 9 positions agree with TRBD1. The CDR3 is 16 residues long. The J segment lost 3 bases and the V segment lost 5 bases, leaving 5 bases of the junction unmatched. Germline values: CDR1 MDHEN, CDR2 SYDVKM. DNA for the CDR3: TGTGCCAGCAGTGAACAGGGGGCGAATGGGGCCAACGTCCTGACTTTC. Its protein is CASSEQGANGANVLTF.

The V call is TRBV27, the J call TRBJ2-1; 9 positions match TRBD1. The V gene's germline CDR1 is MNHEY and CDR2 SMNVEV (reference sequence). The CDR3 is made up of 15 amino acids. The V and J ends lost 4 bases and 7 bases, in that order; junction bases with no gene match: 8. The CDR3: CASSSRDRVSNEQFF. The CDR3 DNA sequence: TGTGCCAGCAGTTCCAGGGACAGGGTTTCGAATGAGCAGTTCTTC.

The chain is built from TRBV27 and TRBJ2-5, with 9 bases identical to TRBD1. Matching the DNA end better, TRBJ2-7 makes the J call doubtful. Germline V gene data show CDR1 as MNHEY and CDR2 as SMNVEV (reference sequence). The CDR3 is made up of 13 amino acids. The CDR3 spells CASKLGQGYEQYF. The CDR3 DNA follows: TGTGCCAGTAAACTGGGACAGGGCTACGAGCAGTACTTC.

This chain joins TRBV9 and TRBJ1-2; 8 bases align to TRBD1. In germline, CDR1 is SGDLS, CDR2 YYNGEE. The J segment lost 8 bases and the V segment lost 0 bases, leaving 9 bases of the junction unmatched. The CDR3 totals 15 residues. This CDR3 reads CASSVAETGALGYTF. CDR3 in DNA: TGTGCCAGCAGCGTAGCTGAGACAGGGGCTTTGGGCTACACCTTC. The variable domain in full, with the rest retrieved from reference TRBV9 and TRBJ1-2, is DSGVTQTPKHLITATGQRVTLRCSPRSGDLSVYWYQQSLDQGLQFLIQYYNGEERAKGNILERFSAQQFPDLHSELNLSSLELGDSALYFCASSVAETGALGYTFGSGTRLTVV.

This clone was detected only a few times. V is TRBV6-6 and J is TRBJ2-7; 8 bases align to TRBD2. Trimming at V came to 7 bases and at J to 3 bases, leaving 2 bases not matched to a gene. The germline V gene encodes CDR1 MNHNY and CDR2 SVGAGI (reference sequence). The CDR3 consists of 12 residues. CDR3 nucleotides: TGTGCCAGCACGGGGGGGAACTACGAGCAGTACTTC. It specifies CASTGGNYEQYF.

The chain links TRBV19 to TRBJ1-2, with D perhaps matching TRBD1 (5 bases). Trimming took off 7 bases at V and 5 bases at J, with 14 bases between the two ends. The CDR3 covers 13 residues. Germline values: CDR1 LNHDA, CDR2 SQIVND (reference sequence). CDR3 in DNA: TGTGCCAGTACTCCTACCGACAGATATGGCTACACCTTC. Its translation: CASTPTDRYGYTF.

The chain has TRBV27 and TRBJ1-2; TRBD1 aligns across 7 bases. CDR3 length: 15 amino acids. V was clipped by 0 bases and J by 2 bases; unmatched bases: 3. Germline V gene lookup returns CDR1 MNHEY and CDR2 SMNVEV (reference sequence). Written as DNA, the CDR3 is TGTGCCAGCAGTTTATCAGGGGGCTCGAACTATGGCTACACCTTC. Translated, it gives CASSLSGGSNYGYTF.